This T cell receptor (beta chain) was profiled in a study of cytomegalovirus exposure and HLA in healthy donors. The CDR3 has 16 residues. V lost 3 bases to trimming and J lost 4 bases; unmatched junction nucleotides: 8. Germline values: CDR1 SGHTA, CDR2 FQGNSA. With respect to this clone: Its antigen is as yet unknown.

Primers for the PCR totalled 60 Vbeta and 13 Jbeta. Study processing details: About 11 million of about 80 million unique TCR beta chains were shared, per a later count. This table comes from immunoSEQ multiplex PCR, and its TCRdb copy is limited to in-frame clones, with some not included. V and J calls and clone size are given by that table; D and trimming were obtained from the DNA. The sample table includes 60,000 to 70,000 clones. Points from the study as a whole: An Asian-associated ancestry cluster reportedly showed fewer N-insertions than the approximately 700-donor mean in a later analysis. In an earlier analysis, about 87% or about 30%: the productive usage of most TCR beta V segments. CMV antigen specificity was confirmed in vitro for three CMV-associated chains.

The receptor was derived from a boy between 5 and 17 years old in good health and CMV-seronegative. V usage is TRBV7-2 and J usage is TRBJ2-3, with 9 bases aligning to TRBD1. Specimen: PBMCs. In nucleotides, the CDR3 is TGTGCCAGCAGCTTCTACGGACAGGGGATTTCAGATACGCAGTATTTT. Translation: CASSFYGQGISDTQYF.